Below, 25 T cell receptor beta chains from the same sample are listed, as sequenced in a study of T cell responses to AZD1222 COVID-19 vaccine. Generated by immunoSEQ multiplex PCR, the TCRdb table keeps only in-frame clones and is missing some. The top ten clones hold approximately 4.7% of a sample with approximately 100,000 clones, approximately 87% of them seen once. Source: peripheral blood, taken on day 0 of AZD1222 vaccination. The source of these receptors is an adult in good health.

This chain connects TRBV9 to TRBJ2-7, with 11 bases identical to TRBD1. Losses at the gene ends were 3 bases for V and 0 bases for J; bases not matched to a gene: 8. Germline V lookup: CDR1 SGDLS, CDR2 YYNGEE. The CDR3 covers 17 residues. CDR3 region: CASSALPGTGGSYEQYF. CDR3 in DNA: TGTGCCAGCAGCGCCCTCCCGGGGACAGGGGGCTCCTACGAGCAGTACTTC. Drawing the rest from reference TRBV9 and TRBJ2-7, the complete variable domain is DSGVTQTPKHLITATGQRVTLRCSPRSGDLSVYWYQQSLDQGLQFLIQYYNGEERAKGNILERFSAQQFPDLHSELNLSSLELGDSALYFCASSALPGTGGSYEQYFGPGTRLTVT.

This clone was recorded only once. The rearrangement uses TRBV5-1 and TRBJ2-4; 9 bases agree with TRBD1. Trimming took 3 bases from V and 7 from J; bases not matched to a gene: 5. This CDR3 spans 14 amino acids. Germline V gene lookup returns CDR1 SGHRS and CDR2 YFSETQ. The CDR3 protein is CASSSPGQGNIQYF. DNA for the CDR3: TGCGCCAGCAGCTCACCGGGACAGGGTAACATTCAGTACTTC.

The V gene is TRBV7-2, the J gene TRBJ2-3; unclear D gene. The CDR3 loop spans 12 amino acids. Germline-derived CDR1 and CDR2 are SGHTA and FQGNSA. The germline V and J ends were trimmed by 6 bases and 2 bases, with 6 bases remaining between them. The CDR3 is CASSFSTDTQYF. The CDR3 DNA follows: TGTGCCAGCAGTTTTTCCACAGATACGCAGTATTTT.

This sequence joins TRBV7-9 and TRBJ2-7; D not resolved. The V gene lost 1 base and the J gene lost 5 bases, with 12 bases spanning the gap. Germline CDR1 reads SEHNR; CDR2 reads FQNEAQ (reference sequence). The CDR3 has 14 residues. CDR3 DNA: TGTGCCAGCAGCTTAGACAGAGTGGGGAACGAGCAGTACTTC. It specifies CASSLDRVGNEQYF.

The chain couples TRBV5-6 to TRBJ2-4; D gene ambiguous. V was pared by 4 bases and J by 0 bases, with 14 bases between. Germline CDR1 is SGHDT and CDR2 is YYEEEE. The length of the CDR3 is 16 residues. CDR3 DNA: TGTGCCAGCAGCCCCCGACAACAGCTAGCCAAAAACATTCAGTACTTC. Translation gives CASSPRQQLAKNIQYF.

The genes are TRBV2 and TRBJ2-3; D remains ambiguous. CDR1 is SNHLY and CDR2 is FYNNEI in the germline V gene. The CDR3 loop spans 15 amino acids. Trimming stripped 10 bases from V and 2 bases from J, with 19 bases between. In DNA form, the CDR3 reads TGTGCCACCCACCGAGACATCCACCACACAGATACGCAGTATTTT. This codes for CATHRDIHHTDTQYF.

The chain links TRBV5-1 to TRBJ1-6; D is undetermined. Germline lookup yields CDR1 SGHRS and CDR2 YFSETQ. Trimming shortened V by 0 bases and J by 9 bases, and 10 bases separated the two germline ends. The CDR3 loop spans 14 amino acids. CDR3 coding DNA: TGCGCCAGCAGCTTGGGCCAGGAATCTTCACCCCTCCACTTT. Its translation is CASSLGQESSPLHF. Full variable domain (outside the CDR3, taken from reference TRBV5-1 and TRBJ1-6): KAGVTQTPRYLIKTRGQQVTLSCSPISGHRSVSWYQQTPGQGLQFLFEYFSETQRNKGNFPGRFSGRQFSNSRSEMNVSTLELGDSALYLCASSLGQESSPLHFGNGTRLTVT.

The genes are TRBV28 and TRBJ2-3, with 7 bases that match TRBD1. V dropped 1 base and J dropped 0; count of bases not matched to a gene: 7. There are 17 residues in the CDR3. Germline CDR1 MDHEN, CDR2 SYDVKM. This CDR3 is CASSLFGQGDSTDTQYF. The DNA for the CDR3 is TGTGCCAGCAGTTTATTCGGTCAGGGGGACAGCACAGATACGCAGTATTTT.

The chain combines TRBV27 with TRBJ1-5, with no clear D. CDR1 is MNHEY, CDR2 SMNVEV, per germline (reference sequence). The V end was cut by 3 bases, the J end by 3 bases, with 6 bases between. CDR3 length: 13 residues. This CDR3 is CASSFGPNQPQHF. DNA for the CDR3: TGTGCCAGCAGTTTTGGACCCAATCAGCCCCAGCATTTT.

This chain uses TRBV5-1 with TRBJ2-5, with 7 bases lining up with TRBD1. V gave up 4 bases and J gave up 3 bases; unmatched junction bases: 6. The CDR3 loop spans 14 amino acids. Germline CDR1 reads SGHRS; CDR2 reads YFSETQ. The CDR3 sequence: CASSLSTGEETQYF. The CDR3 nucleotides are TGCGCCAGCAGCCTATCTACAGGGGAAGAGACCCAGTACTTC.

The chain recombines TRBV20-1 with TRBJ1-2; no definite D call. Looked up from germline, CDR1 is DFQATT and CDR2 is SNEGSKA (reference sequence). V was cut by 6 bases and J by 6 bases, with 11 bases left in between. The CDR3 covers 11 residues. CDR3 nucleotides: TGCAGTGCCTCACACTGGGATGGCTACACCTTC. This codes for CSASHWDGYTF.

The V and J genes are TRBV6-5 and TRBJ1-2, with 10 nucleotides matching TRBD1. The CDR3 has 16 residues. Looked up from germline, CDR1 is MNHEY and CDR2 is SVGAGI. J lost 2 bases, V lost 0 bases, and 3 bases had no gene match. Here the CDR3 DNA reads TGTGCCAGCAGTTACTCAAGGACAGGGGGGAACTATGGCTACACCTTC. Its protein product is CASSYSRTGGNYGYTF.

The chain links TRBV20-1 to TRBJ1-5; D is ambiguous. CDR3 size: 13 residues. Germline CDR1 and CDR2: DFQATT and SNEGSKA (reference sequence). The V end was cut by 3 bases, the J end by 5 bases, with 11 bases between. This CDR3 is CSASRLIDQPQHF. CDR3 sequence (DNA): TGCAGTGCTAGTCGACTGATAGATCAGCCCCAGCATTTT.

The chain joins TRBV7-2 to TRBJ2-5; no reliable D call. The CDR3 runs to 15 residues. Germline V lookup: CDR1 SGHTA, CDR2 FQGNSA. V was pared by 1 base and J by 4 bases, with 13 bases between. In DNA, the CDR3 is TGTGCCAGCAGCTTAGTCGGAGCGTCAGGAGAGACCCAGTACTTC. This sequence encodes CASSLVGASGETQYF.

On this clone itself: A read error may account for a junction end that differs from germline. This chain uses TRBV6-5 with TRBJ1-6; D is unresolved. The germline gives CDR1 MNHEY, CDR2 SVGAGI. This CDR3 spans 11 amino acids. The CDR3 sequence is CASSFNSPLHF. The CDR3 bases are TGTGCCAGCTCCTTTAATTCACCCCTCCACTTT.

The chain links TRBV5-8 to TRBJ2-3, with D possibly matching TRBD1 (6 bases). Germline loops: CDR1 SGHTS, CDR2 YDEGEE. V lost 3 bases and J 4 bases, leaving 15 bases between the germline ends. CDR3 size: 15 residues. The CDR3 sequence is CASSSDRLHADTQYF. The CDR3 bases are TGTGCCAGCAGCTCTGACAGGTTACACGCAGATACGCAGTATTTT.

V usage is TRBV6-1 and J usage is TRBJ1-5; 9 nucleotides match TRBD1. From germline, CDR1 is MNHNS and CDR2 SASEGT. The J segment lost 6 bases and the V segment lost 0 bases, leaving 3 bases of the junction unmatched. The CDR3 covers 15 residues. The chain's CDR3 is CASSEAGGQGQPQHF. DNA for the CDR3: TGTGCCAGCAGTGAAGCGGGGGGACAGGGTCAGCCCCAGCATTTT.

The gene calls are TRBV6-5 and TRBJ2-7; no firm D call. The CDR3 extends over 13 amino acids. V lost 2 bases, J lost 2 bases, and 7 bases lay in between. The V gene's germline CDR1 is MNHEY and CDR2 SVGAGI. CDR3 bases: TGTGCCAGCAGTTACGACACAGCCTACGAGCAGTACTTC. Protein: CASSYDTAYEQYF.

The chain combines TRBV12-3 or TRBV12-4 with TRBJ1-5, with D hard to call. The V and J ends lost 5 bases and 5 bases respectively, with 7 bases between them. This CDR3 is 12 amino acids long. The CDR3: CASSTLDQPQHF. CDR3 bases: TGTGCCAGCAGTACATTGGATCAGCCCCAGCATTTT.

V usage is TRBV28 and J usage is TRBJ1-5, with D perhaps TRBD1 (5 bases). The CDR3 runs to 13 residues. Trimming pared 10 bases from V and 7 bases from J, leaving 17 bases between. Germline V gene lookup returns CDR1 MDHEN and CDR2 SYDVKM. CDR3 sequence reads: CAITGTIPQPQHF. Written as DNA, the CDR3 is TGTGCCATCACCGGGACTATCCCCCAGCCCCAGCATTTT.

The gene calls are TRBV7-9 and TRBJ2-2; 8 bases are a match to TRBD2. This CDR3 spans 15 amino acids. CDR1 and CDR2 from the germline V gene are SEHNR and FQNEAQ (reference sequence). With V trimmed by 5 bases and J by 3 bases, 5 bases remained unmatched. The CDR3, as DNA: TGTGCCAGCAGCACAAGCGGGAGACACACCGGGGAGCTGTTTTTT. Its translation is CASSTSGRHTGELFF.

The chain couples TRBV7-3 to TRBJ1-1, with 9 bases fitting TRBD1. V trimming: 1 base; J trimming: 1 base; junction bases outside the gene matches: 10. The CDR3 runs 18 residues. Germline-derived CDR1 and CDR2 are SGHTA and FQGTGA. The CDR3 sequence: CASSLRGWDRAENTEAFF. In DNA, the CDR3 is TGTGCCAGCAGCTTAAGGGGATGGGACAGGGCAGAGAACACTGAAGCTTTCTTT.

The chain uses TRBV10-2 and TRBJ1-1, with D perhaps matching TRBD1 (5 bases). Trimming stripped 4 bases from V and 2 bases from J, with 23 bases between. The germline gives CDR1 WSHSY, CDR2 SAAADI. This CDR3 spans 18 amino acids. CDR3 nucleotides: TGCGCCAGCAGTGGCCTCGGAACTGCCTCAGGGCTCAACACTGAAGCTTTCTTT. Its translation: CASSGLGTASGLNTEAFF.

The chain carries TRBV27 and TRBJ2-5; 12 nucleotides agree with TRBD2. Germline V gene lookup returns CDR1 MNHEY and CDR2 SMNVEV (reference sequence). The V and J ends lost 6 bases and 1 base, in that order; junction bases with no gene match: 6. The CDR3 spans 16 residues. DNA of the CDR3: TGTGCCAGCAGACCCCTAGCGGGAGGGCGCCAAGAGACCCAGTACTTC. This sequence encodes CASRPLAGGRQETQYF.

The chain has TRBV25-1 and TRBJ1-2; TRBD1 matches at 10 bases. The CDR3 is 16 amino acids. The trim removed 0 bases at V and 2 bases at J, leaving 3 bases unmatched. Germline V lookup: CDR1 MGHDK, CDR2 SYGVNS. CDR3 in amino acids: CASSEYGTGENYGYTF. The CDR3 DNA reads as TGTGCCAGCAGTGAATACGGGACAGGGGAAAACTATGGCTACACCTTC.